This T cell receptor (beta chain) comes out of a study of cytomegalovirus exposure and HLA in healthy donors. Study-level results: CMV serostatus alone was available as immune exposure information.

The study sampled nominally healthy donors, though unrecorded immune exposures were likely. This clone was counted a few times. As yet, its antigen is unknown. One end of the junction is discordant with germline, which a read error may explain. CDR3 length: 13 residues. Germline CDR1 reads MNHNS; CDR2 reads SASEGT. This PCR relied on a set of 60 Vbeta primers and 13 Jbeta primers. The table came from immunoSEQ multiplex PCR; TCRdb's copy has only in-frame clones and leaves some out. The sample contains fewer than 200,000 clones, more than 70% of which appear only once. The sequenced sample consisted of PBMCs. The receptor was derived from a girl between 10 and 17 years old in good health and CMV-seronegative. The rearrangement links TRBV6-1 to TRBJ1-2; 10 bases match TRBD1. The CDR3 here is CASSGTGDGGYNF. The CDR3 DNA reads as TGTGCCAGCAGCGGGACAGGGGATGGTGGCTACAACTTC.